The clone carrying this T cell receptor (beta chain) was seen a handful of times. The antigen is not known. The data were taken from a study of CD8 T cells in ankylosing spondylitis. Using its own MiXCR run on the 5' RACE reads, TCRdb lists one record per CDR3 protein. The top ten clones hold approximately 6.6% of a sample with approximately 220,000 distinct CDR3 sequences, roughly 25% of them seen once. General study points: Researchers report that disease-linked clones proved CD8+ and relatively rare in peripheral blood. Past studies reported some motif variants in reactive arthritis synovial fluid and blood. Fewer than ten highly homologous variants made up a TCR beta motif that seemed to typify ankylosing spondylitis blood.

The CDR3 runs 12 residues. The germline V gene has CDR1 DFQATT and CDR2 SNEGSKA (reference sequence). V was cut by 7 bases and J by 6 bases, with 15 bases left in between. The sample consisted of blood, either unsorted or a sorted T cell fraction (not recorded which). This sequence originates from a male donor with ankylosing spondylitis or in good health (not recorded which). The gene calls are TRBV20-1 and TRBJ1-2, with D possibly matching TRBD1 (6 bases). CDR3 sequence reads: CSGTTGLDGYTF. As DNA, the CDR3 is TGCAGTGGCACGACAGGTTTGGATGGCTACACCTTC.